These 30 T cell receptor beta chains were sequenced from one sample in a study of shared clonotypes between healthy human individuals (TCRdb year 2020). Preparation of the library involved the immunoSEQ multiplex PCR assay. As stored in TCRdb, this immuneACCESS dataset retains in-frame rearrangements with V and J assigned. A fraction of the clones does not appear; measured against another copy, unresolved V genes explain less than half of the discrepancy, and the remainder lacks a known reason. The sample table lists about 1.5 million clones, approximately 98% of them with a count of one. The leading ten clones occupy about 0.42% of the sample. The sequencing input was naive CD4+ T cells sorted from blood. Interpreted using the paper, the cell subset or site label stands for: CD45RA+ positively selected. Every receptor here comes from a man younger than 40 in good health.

CDR3 bases: TGTGCCAGCAGCTTAGCTGGGGGACTTAATCAGCCCCAGCATTTT. It translates to CASSLAGGLNQPQHF. This rearrangement joins TRBV7-9 to TRBJ1-5; D is possibly TRBD1 (5 bases). The CDR3 runs 15 residues. Germline V gene data show CDR1 as SEHNR and CDR2 as FQNEAQ (reference sequence). V lost 0 bases and J 4 bases, leaving 10 bases between the germline ends. The full variable domain, its missing parts supplied by reference TRBV7-9 and TRBJ1-5, is DTGVSQNPRHKITKRGQNVTFRCDPISEHNRLYWYRQTLGQGPEFLTYFQNEAQLEKSRLLSDRFSAERPKGSFSTLEIQRTEQGDSAMYLCASSLAGGLNQPQHFGDGTRLSIL.

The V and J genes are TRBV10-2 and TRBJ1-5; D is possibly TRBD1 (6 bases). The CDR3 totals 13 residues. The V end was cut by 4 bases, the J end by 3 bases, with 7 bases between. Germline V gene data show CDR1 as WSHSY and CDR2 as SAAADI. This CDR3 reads CASSGGANQPQHF. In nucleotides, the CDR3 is TGCGCCAGCAGTGGGGGGGCCAATCAGCCCCAGCATTTT.

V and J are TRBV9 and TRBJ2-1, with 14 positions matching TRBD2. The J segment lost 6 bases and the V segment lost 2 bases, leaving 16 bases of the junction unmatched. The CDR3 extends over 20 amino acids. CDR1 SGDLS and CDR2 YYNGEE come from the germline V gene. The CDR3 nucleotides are TGTGCCAGCAGCGTCGTAGCCGGGACTAGCGGGAGTTCGGCATTCAATGAGCAGTTCTTC. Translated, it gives CASSVVAGTSGSSAFNEQFF. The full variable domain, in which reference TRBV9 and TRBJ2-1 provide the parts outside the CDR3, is DSGVTQTPKHLITATGQRVTLRCSPRSGDLSVYWYQQSLDQGLQFLIQYYNGEERAKGNILERFSAQQFPDLHSELNLSSLELGDSALYFCASSVVAGTSGSSAFNEQFFGPGTRLTVL.

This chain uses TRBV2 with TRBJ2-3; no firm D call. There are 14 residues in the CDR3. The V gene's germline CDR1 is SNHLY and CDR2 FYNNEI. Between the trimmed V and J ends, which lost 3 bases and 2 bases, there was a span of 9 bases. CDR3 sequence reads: CASSDLGFTDTQYF. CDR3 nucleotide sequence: TGTGCCAGCAGTGATCTGGGGTTCACAGATACGCAGTATTTT. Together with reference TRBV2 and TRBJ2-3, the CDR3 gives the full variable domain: EPEVTQTPSHQVTQMGQEVILRCVPISNHLYFYWYRQILGQKVEFLVSFYNNEISEKSEIFDDQFSVERPDGSNFTLKIRSTKLEDSAMYFCASSDLGFTDTQYFGPGTRLTVL.

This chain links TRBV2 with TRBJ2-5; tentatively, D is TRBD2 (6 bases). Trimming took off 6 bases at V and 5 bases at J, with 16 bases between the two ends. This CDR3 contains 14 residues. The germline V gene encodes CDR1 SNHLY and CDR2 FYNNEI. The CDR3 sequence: CASSRDSPAETQYF. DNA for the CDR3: TGTGCCAGCAGCCGGGACTCCCCCGCGGAGACCCAGTACTTC.

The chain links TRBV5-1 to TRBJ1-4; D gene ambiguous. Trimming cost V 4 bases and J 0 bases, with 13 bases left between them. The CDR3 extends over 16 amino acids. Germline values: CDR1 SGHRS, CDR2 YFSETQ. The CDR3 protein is CASSNRDTATNEKLFF. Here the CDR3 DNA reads TGCGCCAGCAGCAACAGAGACACCGCAACTAATGAAAAACTGTTTTTT.

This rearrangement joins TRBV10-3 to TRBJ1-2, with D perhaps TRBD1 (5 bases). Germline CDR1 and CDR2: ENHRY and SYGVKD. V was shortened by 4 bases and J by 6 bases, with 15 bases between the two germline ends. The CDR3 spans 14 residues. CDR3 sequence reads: CAISGANGAHGYTF. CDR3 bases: TGTGCCATCAGTGGCGCAAATGGGGCGCATGGCTACACCTTC.

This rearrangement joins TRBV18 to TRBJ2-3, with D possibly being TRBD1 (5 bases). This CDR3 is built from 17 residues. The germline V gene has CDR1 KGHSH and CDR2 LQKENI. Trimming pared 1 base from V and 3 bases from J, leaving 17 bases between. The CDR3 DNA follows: TGTGCCAGCTCACCACTACCCCAGGGATCCGGTACAGATACGCAGTATTTT. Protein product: CASSPLPQGSGTDTQYF.

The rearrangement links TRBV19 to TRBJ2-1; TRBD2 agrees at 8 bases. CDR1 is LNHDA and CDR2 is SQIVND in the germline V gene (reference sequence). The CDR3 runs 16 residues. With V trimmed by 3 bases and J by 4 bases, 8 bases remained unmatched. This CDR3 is CASSIRTSGLYNEQFF. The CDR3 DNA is TGTGCCAGTAGTATCCGAACTAGCGGACTTTACAATGAGCAGTTCTTC.

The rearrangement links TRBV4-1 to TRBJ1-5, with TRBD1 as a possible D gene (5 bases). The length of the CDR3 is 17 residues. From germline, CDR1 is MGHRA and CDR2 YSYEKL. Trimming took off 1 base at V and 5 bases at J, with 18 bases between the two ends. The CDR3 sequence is CASSQGGVLGPDQPQHF. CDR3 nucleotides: TGCGCCAGCAGCCAAGGCGGCGTGTTGGGGCCCGATCAGCCCCAGCATTTT.

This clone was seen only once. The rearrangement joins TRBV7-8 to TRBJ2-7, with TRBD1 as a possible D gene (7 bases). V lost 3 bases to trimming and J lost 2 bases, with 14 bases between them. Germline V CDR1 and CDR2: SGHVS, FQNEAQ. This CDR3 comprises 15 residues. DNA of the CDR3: TGTGCCAGCAGCTTTGCGGGACAGCGGGCCTACGAGCAGTACTTC. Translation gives CASSFAGQRAYEQYF.

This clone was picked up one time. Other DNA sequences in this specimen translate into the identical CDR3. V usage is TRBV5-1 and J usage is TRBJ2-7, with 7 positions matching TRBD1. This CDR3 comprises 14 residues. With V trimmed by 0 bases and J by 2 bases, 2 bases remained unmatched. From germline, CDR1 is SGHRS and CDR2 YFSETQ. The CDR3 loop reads CASSLAQGTYEQYF. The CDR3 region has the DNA TGCGCCAGCAGCTTGGCACAGGGGACCTACGAGCAGTACTTC.

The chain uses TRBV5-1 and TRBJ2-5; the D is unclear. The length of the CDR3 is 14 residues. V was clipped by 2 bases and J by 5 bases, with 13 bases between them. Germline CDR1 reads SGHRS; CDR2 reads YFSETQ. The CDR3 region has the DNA TGCGCCAGCAGCTTTGGCCTCCCCGGGGAGACCCAGTACTTC. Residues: CASSFGLPGETQYF.

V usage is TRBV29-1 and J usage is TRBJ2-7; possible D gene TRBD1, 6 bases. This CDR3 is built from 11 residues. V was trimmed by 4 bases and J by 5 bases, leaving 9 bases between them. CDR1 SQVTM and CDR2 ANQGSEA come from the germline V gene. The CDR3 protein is CSVAAGDEQYF. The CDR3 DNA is TGCAGCGTTGCGGCAGGGGACGAGCAGTACTTC.

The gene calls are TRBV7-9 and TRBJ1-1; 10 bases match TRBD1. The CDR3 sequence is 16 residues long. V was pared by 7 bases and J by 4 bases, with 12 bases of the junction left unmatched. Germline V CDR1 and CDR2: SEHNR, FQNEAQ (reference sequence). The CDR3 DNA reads TGTGCCAGCACCCTAGACAGGGGGCGGTGGAGCACTGAAGCTTTCTTT. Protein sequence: CASTLDRGRWSTEAFF.

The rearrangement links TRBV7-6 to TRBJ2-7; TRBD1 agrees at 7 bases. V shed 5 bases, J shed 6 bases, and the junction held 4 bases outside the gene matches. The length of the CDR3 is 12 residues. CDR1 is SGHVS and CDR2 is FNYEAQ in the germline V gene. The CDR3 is CASSRDSGEQYF. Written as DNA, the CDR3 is TGTGCCAGCAGCAGGGACAGCGGCGAGCAGTACTTC.

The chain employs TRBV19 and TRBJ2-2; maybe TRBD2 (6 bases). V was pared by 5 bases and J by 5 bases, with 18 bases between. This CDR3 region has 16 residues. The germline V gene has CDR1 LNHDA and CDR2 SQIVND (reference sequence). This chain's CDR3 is CASSPSSGRGTGELFF. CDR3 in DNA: TGTGCCAGTAGTCCCTCGAGCGGGCGGGGAACCGGGGAGCTGTTTTTT.

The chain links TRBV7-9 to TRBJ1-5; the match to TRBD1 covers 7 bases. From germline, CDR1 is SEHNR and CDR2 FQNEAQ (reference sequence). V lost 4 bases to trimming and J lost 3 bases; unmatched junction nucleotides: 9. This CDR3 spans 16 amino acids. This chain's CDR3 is CASSSNPGTANQPQHF. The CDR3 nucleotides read TGTGCCAGCAGCTCAAACCCCGGGACAGCCAATCAGCCCCAGCATTTT.

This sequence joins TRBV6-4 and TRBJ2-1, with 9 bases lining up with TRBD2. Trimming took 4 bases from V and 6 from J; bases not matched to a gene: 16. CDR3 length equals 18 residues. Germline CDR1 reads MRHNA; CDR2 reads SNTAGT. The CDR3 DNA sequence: TGTGCCAGCAGTGTACTTCCAGCGGGAGGTCTGTCCCTCAATGAGCAGTTCTTC. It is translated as CASSVLPAGGLSLNEQFF.

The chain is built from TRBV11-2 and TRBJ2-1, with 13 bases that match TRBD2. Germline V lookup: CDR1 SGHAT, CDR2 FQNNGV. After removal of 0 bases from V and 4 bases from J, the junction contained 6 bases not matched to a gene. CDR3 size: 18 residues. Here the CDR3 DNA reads TGTGCCAGCAGCTTAGATCGAACTAGCGGGAGGGCTTACAATGAGCAGTTCTTC. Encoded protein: CASSLDRTSGRAYNEQFF.

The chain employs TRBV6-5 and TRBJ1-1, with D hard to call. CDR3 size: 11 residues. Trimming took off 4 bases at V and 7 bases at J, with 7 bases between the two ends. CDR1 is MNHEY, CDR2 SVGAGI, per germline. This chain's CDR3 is CASSLLGEAFF. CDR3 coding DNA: TGTGCCAGCAGTTTACTGGGTGAAGCTTTCTTT.

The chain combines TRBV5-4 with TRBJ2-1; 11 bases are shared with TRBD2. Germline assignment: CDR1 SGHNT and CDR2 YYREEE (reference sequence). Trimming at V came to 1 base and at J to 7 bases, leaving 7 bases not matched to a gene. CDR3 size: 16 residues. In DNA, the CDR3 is TGTGCCAGCAGCTTGACTAGCGGGAGCCTCCCGAATGAGCAGTTCTTC. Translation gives CASSLTSGSLPNEQFF.

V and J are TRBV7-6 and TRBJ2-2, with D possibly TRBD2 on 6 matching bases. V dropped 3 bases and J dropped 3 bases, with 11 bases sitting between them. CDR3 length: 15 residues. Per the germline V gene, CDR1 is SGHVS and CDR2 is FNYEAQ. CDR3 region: CASSLEGGDTGELFF. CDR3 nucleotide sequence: TGTGCCAGCAGCTTGGAGGGAGGCGACACCGGGGAGCTGTTTTTT.

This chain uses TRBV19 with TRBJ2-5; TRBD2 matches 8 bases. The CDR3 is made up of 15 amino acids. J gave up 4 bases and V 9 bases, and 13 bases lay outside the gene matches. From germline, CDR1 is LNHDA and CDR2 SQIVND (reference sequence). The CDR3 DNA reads TGTGCCAGCCCCCCCGGGAGGGCCTTTCGAGAGACCCAGTACTTC. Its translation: CASPPGRAFRETQYF.

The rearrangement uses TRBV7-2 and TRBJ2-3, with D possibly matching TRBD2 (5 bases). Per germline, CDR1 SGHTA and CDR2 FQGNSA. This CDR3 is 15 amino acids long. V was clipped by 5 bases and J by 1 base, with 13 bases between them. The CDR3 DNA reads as TGTGCCAGCAGCCGAAGCGGCCCCGGCACAGATACGCAGTATTTT. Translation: CASSRSGPGTDTQYF.

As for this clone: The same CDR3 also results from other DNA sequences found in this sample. The DNA of the CDR3 is TGTGCCAGCAGTTTGGGCTCCACAGATACGCAGTATTTT. This translates into CASSLGSTDTQYF. The chain carries TRBV28 and TRBJ2-3; D call uncertain. The CDR3 loop spans 13 amino acids. Trimming cost V 3 bases and J 2 bases, with 6 bases left between them. Germline CDR1 MDHEN, CDR2 SYDVKM.

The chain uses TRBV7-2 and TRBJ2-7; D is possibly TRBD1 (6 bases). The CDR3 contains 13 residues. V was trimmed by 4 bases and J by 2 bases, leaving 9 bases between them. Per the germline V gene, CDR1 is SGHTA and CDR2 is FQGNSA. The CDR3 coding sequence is TGTGCCAGCAGCTCCTACAGGGCCTACGAGCAGTACTTC. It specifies CASSSYRAYEQYF. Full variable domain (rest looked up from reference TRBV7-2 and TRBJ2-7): GAGVSQSPSNKVTEKGKDVELRCDPISGHTALYWYRQSLGQGLEFLIYFQGNSAPDKSGLPSDRFSAERTGGSVSTLTIQRTQQEDSAVYLCASSSYRAYEQYFGPGTRLTVT.

CDR3 in DNA: TGCGCCAGCAGCCCCGAGGTGGGGAGGAATCAGCCCCAGCATTTT. Translated: CASSPEVGRNQPQHF. The chain links TRBV5-1 to TRBJ1-5; no clear D gene. Germline assignment: CDR1 SGHRS and CDR2 YFSETQ. CDR3 size: 15 residues. Trimming took 4 bases from V and 4 from J, leaving 15 bases between them.

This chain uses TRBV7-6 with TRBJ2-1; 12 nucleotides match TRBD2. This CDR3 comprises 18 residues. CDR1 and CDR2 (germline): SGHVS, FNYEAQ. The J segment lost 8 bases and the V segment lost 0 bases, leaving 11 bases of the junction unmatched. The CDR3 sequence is CASSLAGLAGGPRYEQFF. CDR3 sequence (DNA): TGTGCCAGCAGCTTAGCAGGGCTAGCGGGAGGGCCTAGGTATGAGCAGTTCTTC.

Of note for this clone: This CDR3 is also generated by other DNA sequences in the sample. As DNA, the CDR3 is TGTGCCTGGGCCCGGACAGGGGGCTCCTACGAGCAGTACTTC. The encoded protein is CAWARTGGSYEQYF. The chain carries TRBV30 and TRBJ2-7; 10 bases map to TRBD1. The germline gives CDR1 GTSNPN, CDR2 SVGIG (reference sequence). J gave up 0 bases and V 5 bases, and 4 bases lay outside the gene matches. This CDR3 is 14 amino acids long.